These T cell receptor beta chains were read from a single sample in a study of T cells in localized non-small cell lung cancer. The data were produced by immunoSEQ multiplex PCR, yet TCRdb's version contains in-frame clones alone and is incomplete. The sample includes about 52,000 clones, 80% of them seen just once. The sample was PBMCs, taken before any cancer treatment. Source of these receptors: a woman aged 35-70 years with stage II lung adenocarcinoma. Both conserved end residues are trimmed from each CDR3.

CDR3aa: AWSRPGYGYT
j_gene: TRBJ1-2
v_gene: TRBV30

CDR3aa: ASSWLGQGNDGYT
j_gene: TRBJ1-2
v_gene: TRBV6-6

CDR3aa: ASSRDRGSETQY
j_gene: TRBJ2-5
v_gene: TRBV27

CDR3aa: ASSEGWGPQH
j_gene: TRBJ1-5
v_gene: TRBV2

CDR3aa: ATSRPTLSSGNTIY
j_gene: TRBJ1-3
v_gene: TRBV15

CDR3aa: ASTASGVGYEQY
j_gene: TRBJ2-7
v_gene: TRBV19

CDR3aa: ASSLGGRGTEAF
j_gene: TRBJ1-1
v_gene: TRBV5-4

CDR3aa: ATPPGVSNSPLH
j_gene: TRBJ1-6
v_gene: TRBV14

CDR3aa: ASSFAGTSSSGELF
j_gene: TRBJ2-2
v_gene: TRBV7-2

CDR3aa: ASSVRAGNYGYT
j_gene: TRBJ1-2
v_gene: TRBV9

CDR3aa: ASSEDEAGGDEQY
j_gene: TRBJ2-7
v_gene: TRBV2

CDR3aa: ASRLTGTDTQY
j_gene: TRBJ2-3
v_gene: TRBV6-1

CDR3aa: ASEQGSGEKLF
j_gene: TRBJ1-4
v_gene: TRBV28

CDR3aa: AWSDSGSSYNSPLH
j_gene: TRBJ1-6
v_gene: TRBV30

CDR3aa: ASSLGGRNYGYT
j_gene: TRBJ1-2
v_gene: TRBV28

CDR3aa: ASMTSGGSADTQY
j_gene: TRBJ2-3
v_gene: TRBV5-1

CDR3aa: SVEGRGKDYGYT
j_gene: TRBJ1-2
v_gene: TRBV29-1

CDR3aa: ASSPVEGASGNTGELF
j_gene: TRBJ2-2
v_gene: TRBV19

CDR3aa: ASRQTFSGNTIY
j_gene: TRBJ1-3
v_gene: TRBV27

CDR3aa: ASKEEGDSNQPQH
j_gene: TRBJ1-5
v_gene: TRBV2

CDR3aa: ASSNWDSGLGNEQF
j_gene: TRBJ2-1
v_gene: TRBV5-4

CDR3aa: ASSPDRVAGANVLT
j_gene: TRBJ2-6
v_gene: TRBV18

CDR3aa: ASSLHESGAETQY
j_gene: TRBJ2-5
v_gene: TRBV28

CDR3aa: ASSEGEGLTYEQY
j_gene: TRBJ2-7
v_gene: TRBV2

CDR3aa: ASSYSGGRASYEQY
j_gene: TRBJ2-7
v_gene: TRBV6-5